This TCR beta chain was obtained from a study of identical twins. CDR1 and CDR2 (germline): SGHDT, YYEEEE. The CDR3 covers 16 residues. V was clipped by 3 bases and J by 1 base, with 16 bases between them. TCRdb called the 5' RACE reads again in MiXCR, with one record for every CDR3 protein. The sample lists hundreds of thousands of distinct CDR3 sequences; 20% to 30% were seen once. These data were also filed under a second study, of T cells expressing NK-cell markers.

Sequencing was carried out using CD4+ T cells sorted from blood. V is TRBV5-6 and J is TRBJ1-1; a possible D gene is TRBD1 (5 bases). The source of this sequence is a woman between 18 and 29 years old in good health. In nucleotides, the CDR3 is TGTGCCAGCAGCTCCCTTGGAGGGGCCCGGAACACTGAAGCTTTCTTT. This translates into CASSSLGGARNTEAFF.